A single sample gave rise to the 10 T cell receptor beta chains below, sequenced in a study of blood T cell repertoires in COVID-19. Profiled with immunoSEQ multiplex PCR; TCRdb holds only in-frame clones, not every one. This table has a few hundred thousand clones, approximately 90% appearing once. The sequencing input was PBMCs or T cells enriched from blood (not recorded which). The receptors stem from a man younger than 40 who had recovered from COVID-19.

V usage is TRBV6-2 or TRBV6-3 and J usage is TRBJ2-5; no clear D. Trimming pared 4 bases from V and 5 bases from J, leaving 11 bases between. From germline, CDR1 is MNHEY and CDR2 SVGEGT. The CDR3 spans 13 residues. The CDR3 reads CASSLEAWETQYF. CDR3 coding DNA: TGTGCCAGCAGTTTGGAAGCGTGGGAGACCCAGTACTTC.

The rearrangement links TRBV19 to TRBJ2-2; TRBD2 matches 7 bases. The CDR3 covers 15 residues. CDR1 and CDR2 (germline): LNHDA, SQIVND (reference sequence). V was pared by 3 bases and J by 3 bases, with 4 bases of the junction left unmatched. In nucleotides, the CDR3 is TGTGCCAGTAGTATGGGTAGCGGGTACACCGGGGAGCTGTTTTTT. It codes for CASSMGSGYTGELFF.

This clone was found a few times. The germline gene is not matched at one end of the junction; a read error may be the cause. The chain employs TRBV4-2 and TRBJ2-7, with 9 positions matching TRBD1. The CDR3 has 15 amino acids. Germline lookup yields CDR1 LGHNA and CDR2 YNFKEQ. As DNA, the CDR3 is TGTGCCAGCAGCCAAGAGTCTGGGACAGGGTACGTGCAGTACTTC. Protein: CASSQESGTGYVQYF.

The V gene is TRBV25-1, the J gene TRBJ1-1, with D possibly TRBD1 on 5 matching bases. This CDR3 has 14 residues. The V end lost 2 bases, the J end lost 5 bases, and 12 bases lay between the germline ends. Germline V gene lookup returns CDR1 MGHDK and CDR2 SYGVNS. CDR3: CASSEPGRRTEAFF. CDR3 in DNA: TGTGCCAGCAGTGAACCAGGGAGGAGGACTGAAGCTTTCTTT. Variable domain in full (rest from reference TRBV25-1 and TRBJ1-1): EADIYQTPRYLVIGTGKKITLECSQTMGHDKMYWYQQDPGMELHLIHYSYGVNSTEKGDLSSESTVSRIRTEHFPLTLESARPSHTSQYLCASSEPGRRTEAFFGQGTRLTVV.

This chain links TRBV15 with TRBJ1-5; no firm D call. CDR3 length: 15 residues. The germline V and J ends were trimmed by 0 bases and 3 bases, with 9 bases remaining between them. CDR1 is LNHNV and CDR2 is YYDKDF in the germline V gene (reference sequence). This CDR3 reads CATSRDRFPNQPQHF. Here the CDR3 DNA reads TGTGCCACCAGCAGAGACAGGTTTCCCAATCAGCCCCAGCATTTT.

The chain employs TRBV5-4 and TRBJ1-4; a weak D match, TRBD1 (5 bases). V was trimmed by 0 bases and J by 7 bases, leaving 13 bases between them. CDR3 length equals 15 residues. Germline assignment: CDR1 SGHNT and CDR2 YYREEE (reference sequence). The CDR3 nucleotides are TGTGCCAGCAGCTTGGCCGTTGCGGGGGGTGAAAAACTGTTTTTT. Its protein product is CASSLAVAGGEKLFF.

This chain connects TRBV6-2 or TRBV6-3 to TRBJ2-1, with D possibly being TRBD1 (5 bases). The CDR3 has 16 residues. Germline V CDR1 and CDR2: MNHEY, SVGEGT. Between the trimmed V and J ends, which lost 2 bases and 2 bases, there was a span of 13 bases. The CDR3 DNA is TGTGCCAGCAGTTACCTATCAGGGTATACCTACAATGAGCAGTTCTTC. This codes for CASSYLSGYTYNEQFF.

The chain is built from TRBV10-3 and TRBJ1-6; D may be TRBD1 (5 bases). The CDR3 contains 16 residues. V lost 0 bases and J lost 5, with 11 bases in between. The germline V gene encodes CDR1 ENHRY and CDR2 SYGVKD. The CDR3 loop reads CAISESGRADNSPLHF. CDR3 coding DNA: TGTGCCATCAGTGAGTCAGGCAGGGCGGATAATTCACCCCTCCACTTT.

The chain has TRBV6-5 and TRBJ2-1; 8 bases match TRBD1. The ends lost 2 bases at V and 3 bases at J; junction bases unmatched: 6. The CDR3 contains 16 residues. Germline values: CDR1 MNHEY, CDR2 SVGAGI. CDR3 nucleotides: TGTGCCAGCAGTTACGGGCAGGGGGCGTTCTACAATGAGCAGTTCTTC. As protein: CASSYGQGAFYNEQFF.

The DNA for the CDR3 is TGTGCCAGCAGCCAAGTCCCGCACGGCACTGAAGCTTTCTTT. Protein sequence: CASSQVPHGTEAFF. This chain uses TRBV3-1 (or the pseudogene TRBV3-2) with TRBJ1-1; D not resolved. The V gene lost 1 base and the J gene lost 4 bases, with 10 bases spanning the gap. CDR1 and CDR2 from the germline V gene are LGHDT and YNNKEL (reference sequence). CDR3 size: 14 residues.